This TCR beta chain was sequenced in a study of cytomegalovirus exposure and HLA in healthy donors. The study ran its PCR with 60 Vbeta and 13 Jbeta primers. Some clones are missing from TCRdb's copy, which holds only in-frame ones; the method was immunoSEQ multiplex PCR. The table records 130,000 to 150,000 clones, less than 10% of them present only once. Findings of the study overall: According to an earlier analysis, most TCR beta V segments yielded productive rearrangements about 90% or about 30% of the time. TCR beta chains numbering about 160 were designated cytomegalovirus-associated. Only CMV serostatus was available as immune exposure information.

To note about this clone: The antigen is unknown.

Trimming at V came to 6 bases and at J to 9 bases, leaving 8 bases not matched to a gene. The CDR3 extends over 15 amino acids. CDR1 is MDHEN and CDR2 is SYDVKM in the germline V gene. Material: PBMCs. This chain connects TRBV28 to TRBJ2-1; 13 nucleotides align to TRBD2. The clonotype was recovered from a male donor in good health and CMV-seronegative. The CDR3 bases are TGTGCCAGCAGCTCTCCGGGACTAGCGGGAATTGAGCAGTTCTTC. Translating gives CASSSPGLAGIEQFF.